This entry features one T cell receptor (beta chain) sequence. One end of the junction fails to match germline, which may point to a read error. CDR3 length: 12 residues. Germline V lookup: CDR1 SGHVS, CDR2 FQNEAQ. The data originate from a study of Graves' ophthalmopathy and Graves' hyperthyroidism. Amplification of the TCR beta CDR3 regions used RNA transcripts (as template). The first-round RT-PCR employed HTBI primers together with the Qiagen OneStep RT-PCR kit. A multiplex PCR was then performed as the second round. TCRdb reprocessed the multiplex PCR reads via MiXCR and lists one record per CDR3 protein. The table lists 900,000 to 1,200,000 distinct CDR3 sequences, less than 45% of them singletons.

The sequence came from an adult man with Graves' hyperthyroidism. This rearrangement joins TRBV7-8 to TRBJ1-2; a possible D gene is TRBD1 (6 bases). Source material: peripheral blood or thyroid tissue (not recorded which). CDR3 DNA: TGTGTCAGCGGGGGCCTTTCCTATGGCTACACCTTC. It yields the protein CVSGGLSYGYTF.